This T cell receptor (beta chain) is drawn from a study of T-cell memory formation after mild COVID-19. Comment on this clonotype: Its antigen remains unknown.

After 5'RACE with constant-segment primers, TCR alpha and TCR beta cDNA libraries carrying sample barcodes and UMIs were obtained. MiXCR, run by TCRdb on the 5' RACE reads, gives a single entry per CDR3 protein. The repertoire holds about 100,000 distinct CDR3 sequences, with 11% as singletons. Findings of the study overall: Clones contracting across day 15 to 85 had a balanced CD4/CD8 profile; later expanding clones leaned CD4+. CD4+ contracting clones were found mainly in CM and EM, and CD8+ ones in EMRA. Confirmation of SARS-CoV-2 specificity was lacking for second-wave clones peaking day 37.

Germline V CDR1 and CDR2: MNHEY, SVGEGT. This CDR3 is 17 amino acids long. Trimming removed 1 base from V and 7 bases from J; junction bases left unmatched: 5. This rearrangement joins TRBV6-2 or TRBV6-3 to TRBJ2-1; TRBD2 aligns across 15 bases. This receptor was identified in a man between 18 and 29 years old who had mild COVID-19 (a few samples of this study predate the infection). Cell type and time point are not known. Sequencing input: PBMCs or a T cell subset sorted from them (not recorded which). CDR3 sequence reads: CASSYFGLAGGLNEQFF. The CDR3 DNA is TGTGCCAGCAGTTACTTTGGACTAGCGGGGGGGCTGAATGAGCAGTTCTTC.